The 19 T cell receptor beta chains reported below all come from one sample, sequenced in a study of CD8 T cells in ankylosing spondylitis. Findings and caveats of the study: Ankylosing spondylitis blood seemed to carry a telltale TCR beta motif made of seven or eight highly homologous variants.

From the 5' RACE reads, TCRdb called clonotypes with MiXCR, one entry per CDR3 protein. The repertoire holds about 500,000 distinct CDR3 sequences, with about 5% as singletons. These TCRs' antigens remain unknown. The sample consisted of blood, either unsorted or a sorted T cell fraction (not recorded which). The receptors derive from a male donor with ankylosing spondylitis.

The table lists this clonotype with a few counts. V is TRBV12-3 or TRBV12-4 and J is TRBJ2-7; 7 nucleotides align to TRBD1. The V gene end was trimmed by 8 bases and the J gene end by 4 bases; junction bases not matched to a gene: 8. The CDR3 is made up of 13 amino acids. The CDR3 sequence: CASRGTVRYEQYF. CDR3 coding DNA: TGTGCCAGCCGAGGGACAGTTAGGTACGAGCAGTACTTC.

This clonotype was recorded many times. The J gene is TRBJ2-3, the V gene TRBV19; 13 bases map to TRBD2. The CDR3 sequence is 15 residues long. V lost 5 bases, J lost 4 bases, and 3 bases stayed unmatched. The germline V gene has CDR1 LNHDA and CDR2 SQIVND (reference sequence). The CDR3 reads CASSVGLAGPDTQYF. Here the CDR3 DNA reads TGTGCCAGTAGTGTGGGACTAGCGGGGCCAGATACGCAGTATTTT.

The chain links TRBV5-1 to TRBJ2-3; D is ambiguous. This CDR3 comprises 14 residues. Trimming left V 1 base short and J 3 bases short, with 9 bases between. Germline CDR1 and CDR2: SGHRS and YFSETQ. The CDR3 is CASSLRAITDTQYF. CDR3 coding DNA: TGCGCCAGCAGCTTGCGGGCAATAACAGATACGCAGTATTTT.

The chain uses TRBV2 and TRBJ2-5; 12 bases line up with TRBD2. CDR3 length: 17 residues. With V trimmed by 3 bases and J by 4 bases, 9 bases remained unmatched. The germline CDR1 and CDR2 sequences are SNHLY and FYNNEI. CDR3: CASSDRYPGLAGETQYF. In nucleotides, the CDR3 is TGTGCCAGCAGTGACAGGTACCCGGGACTAGCGGGAGAGACCCAGTACTTC. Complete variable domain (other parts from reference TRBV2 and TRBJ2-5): EPEVTQTPSHQVTQMGQEVILRCVPISNHLYFYWYRQILGQKVEFLVSFYNNEISEKSEIFDDQFSVERPDGSNFTLKIRSTKLEDSAMYFCASSDRYPGLAGETQYFGPGTRLLVL.

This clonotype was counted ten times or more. The chain's CDR3 is CSVLEGAGDTQYF. CDR3 bases: TGCAGCGTCCTCGAGGGGGCCGGAGATACGCAGTATTTT. This chain links TRBV29-1 with TRBJ2-3, with 7 bases lining up with TRBD1. The trim removed 6 bases at V and 5 bases at J, leaving 8 bases unmatched. This CDR3 comprises 13 residues. Germline V lookup: CDR1 SQVTM, CDR2 ANQGSEA.

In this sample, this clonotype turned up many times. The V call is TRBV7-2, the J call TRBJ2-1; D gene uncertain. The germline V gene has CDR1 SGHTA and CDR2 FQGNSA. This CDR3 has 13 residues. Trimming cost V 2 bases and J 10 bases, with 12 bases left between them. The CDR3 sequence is CASSLIGPVEQFF. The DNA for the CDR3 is TGTGCCAGCAGCTTAATAGGGCCCGTGGAGCAGTTCTTC. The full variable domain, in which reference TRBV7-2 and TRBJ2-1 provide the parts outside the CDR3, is GAGVSQSPSNKVTEKGKDVELRCDPISGHTALYWYRQSLGQGLEFLIYFQGNSAPDKSGLPSDRFSAERTGGSVSTLTIQRTQQEDSAVYLCASSLIGPVEQFFGPGTRLTVL.

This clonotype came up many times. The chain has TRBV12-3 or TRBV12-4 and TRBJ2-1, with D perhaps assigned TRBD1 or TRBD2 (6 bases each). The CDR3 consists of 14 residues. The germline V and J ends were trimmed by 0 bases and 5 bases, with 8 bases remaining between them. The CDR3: CASSLAGGNNEQFF. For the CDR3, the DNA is TGTGCCAGCAGTTTAGCGGGGGGCAACAATGAGCAGTTCTTC.

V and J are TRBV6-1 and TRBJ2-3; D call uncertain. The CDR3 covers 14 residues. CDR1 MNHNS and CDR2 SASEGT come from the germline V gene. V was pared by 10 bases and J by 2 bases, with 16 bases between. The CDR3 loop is CATAGSSYTDTQYF. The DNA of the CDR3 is TGTGCCACCGCCGGCAGTAGCTACACAGATACGCAGTATTTT.

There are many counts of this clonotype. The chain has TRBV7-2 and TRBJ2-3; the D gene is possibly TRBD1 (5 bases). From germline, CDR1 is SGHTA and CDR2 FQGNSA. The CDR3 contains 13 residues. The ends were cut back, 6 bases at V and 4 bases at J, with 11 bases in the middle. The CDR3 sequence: CASSLRGADTQYF. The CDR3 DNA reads TGTGCCAGCAGTCTTAGGGGCGCAGATACGCAGTATTTT. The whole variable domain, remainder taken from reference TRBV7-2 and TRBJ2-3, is GAGVSQSPSNKVTEKGKDVELRCDPISGHTALYWYRQSLGQGLEFLIYFQGNSAPDKSGLPSDRFSAERTGGSVSTLTIQRTQQEDSAVYLCASSLRGADTQYFGPGTRLTVL.

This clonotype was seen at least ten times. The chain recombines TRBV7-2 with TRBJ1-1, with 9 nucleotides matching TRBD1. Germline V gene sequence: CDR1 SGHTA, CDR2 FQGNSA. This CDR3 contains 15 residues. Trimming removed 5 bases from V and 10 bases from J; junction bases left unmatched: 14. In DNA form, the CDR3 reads TGTGCCAGCAGCGCCCGATCCGGGACAGGGAGTCCAGCTTTCTTT. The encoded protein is CASSARSGTGSPAFF.

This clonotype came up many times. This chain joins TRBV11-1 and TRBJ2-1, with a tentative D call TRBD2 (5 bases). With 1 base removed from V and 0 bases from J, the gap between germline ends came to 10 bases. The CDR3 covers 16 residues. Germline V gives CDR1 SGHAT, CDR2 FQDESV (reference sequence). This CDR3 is CASSLGGWSSYNEQFF. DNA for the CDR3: TGTGCCAGCAGCTTAGGCGGGTGGAGCTCCTACAATGAGCAGTTCTTC. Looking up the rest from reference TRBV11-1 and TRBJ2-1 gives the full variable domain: EAEVAQSPRYKITEKSQAVAFWCDPISGHATLYWYRQILGQGPELLVQFQDESVVDDSQLPKDRFSAERLKGVDSTLKIQPAELGDSAMYLCASSLGGWSSYNEQFFGPGTRLTVL.

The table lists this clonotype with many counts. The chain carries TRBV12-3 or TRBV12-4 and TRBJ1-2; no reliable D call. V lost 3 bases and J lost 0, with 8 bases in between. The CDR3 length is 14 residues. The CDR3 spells CASSLEGPNYGYTF. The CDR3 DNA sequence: TGTGCCAGCAGTTTGGAGGGCCCTAACTATGGCTACACCTTC.

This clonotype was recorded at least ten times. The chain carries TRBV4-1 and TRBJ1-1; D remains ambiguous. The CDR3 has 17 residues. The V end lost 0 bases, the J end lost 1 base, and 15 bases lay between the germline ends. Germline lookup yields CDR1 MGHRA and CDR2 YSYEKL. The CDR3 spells CASSQDIIRAKNTEAFF. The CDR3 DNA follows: TGCGCCAGCAGCCAAGATATTATTCGGGCAAAGAACACTGAAGCTTTCTTT.

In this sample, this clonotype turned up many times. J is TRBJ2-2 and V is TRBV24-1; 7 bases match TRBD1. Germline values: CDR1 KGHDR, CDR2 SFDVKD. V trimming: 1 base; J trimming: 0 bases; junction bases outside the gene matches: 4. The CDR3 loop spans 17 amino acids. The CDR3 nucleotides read TGTGCCACCAGTGATTTAGAGGGGGCCGCGAACACCGGGGAGCTGTTTTTT. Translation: CATSDLEGAANTGELFF.

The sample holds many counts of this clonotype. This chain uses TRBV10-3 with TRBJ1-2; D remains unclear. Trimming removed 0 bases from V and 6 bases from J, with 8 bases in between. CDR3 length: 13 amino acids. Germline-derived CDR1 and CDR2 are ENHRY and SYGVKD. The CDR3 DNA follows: TGTGCCATCAGTGAGTCGACATACCATGGCTACACCTTC. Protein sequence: CAISESTYHGYTF.

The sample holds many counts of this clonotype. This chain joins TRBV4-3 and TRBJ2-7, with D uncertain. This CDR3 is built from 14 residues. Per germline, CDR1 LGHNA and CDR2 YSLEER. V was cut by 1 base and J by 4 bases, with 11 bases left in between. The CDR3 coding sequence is TGCGCCAGCAGCCAAGGACCAGGAGAATACGAGCAGTACTTC. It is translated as CASSQGPGEYEQYF.

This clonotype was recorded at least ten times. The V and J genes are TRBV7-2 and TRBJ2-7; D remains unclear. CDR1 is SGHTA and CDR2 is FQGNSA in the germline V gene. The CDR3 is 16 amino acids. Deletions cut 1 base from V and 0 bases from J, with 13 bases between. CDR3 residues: CASSLGVFLSSYEQYF. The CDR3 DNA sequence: TGTGCCAGCAGCTTAGGGGTCTTCTTGAGCTCCTACGAGCAGTACTTC.

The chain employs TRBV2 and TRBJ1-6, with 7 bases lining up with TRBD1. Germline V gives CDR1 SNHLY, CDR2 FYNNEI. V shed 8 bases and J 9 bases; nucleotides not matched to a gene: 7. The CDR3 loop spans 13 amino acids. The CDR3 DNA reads TGTGCCAGCGACAGGGAGAGACTTTCACCCCTCCACTTT. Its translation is CASDRERLSPLHF.

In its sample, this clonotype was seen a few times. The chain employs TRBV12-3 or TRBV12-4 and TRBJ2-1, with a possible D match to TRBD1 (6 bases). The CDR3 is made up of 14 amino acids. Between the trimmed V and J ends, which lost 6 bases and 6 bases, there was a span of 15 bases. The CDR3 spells CASRLPQGINEQFF. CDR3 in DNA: TGTGCCAGCAGACTTCCACAGGGCATCAATGAGCAGTTCTTC.